This T cell receptor beta chain was documented in a study of response to subunit inactivated influenza vaccine. Study outcomes and limitations: Seasonal influenza vaccination, on each occasion, was suggested by the authors to recruit few new T cells.

This clonotype was counted ten times or more. Its antigen is still unknown. The germline V gene has CDR1 SGHTA and CDR2 FQGNSA. The CDR3 contains 13 residues. The V gene lost 4 bases and the J gene lost 3 bases, with 10 bases spanning the gap. TCRdb used MiXCR to reprocess the RT-PCR reads, holding one entry per CDR3 protein. The sample holds 800,000 or so distinct CDR3 sequences; approximately 21% are singletons and the top ten take roughly a tenth. The source was PBMCs from blood, collected 5 to 6 days after vaccination. The receptor's source is a middle-aged man who received an inactivated influenza vaccine. The J gene is TRBJ2-7, the V gene TRBV7-2; D call uncertain. CDR3: CASSSIQFYEQYF. The CDR3 region has the DNA TGTGCCAGCAGCTCGATCCAATTCTACGAGCAGTACTTC.